This record concerns one T cell receptor beta chain sequence. During its preparation, the TCRbeta library received unique molecular identifiers. TCRdb passed the PCR reads through MiXCR, listing each CDR3 protein once. This sample has about 540,000 distinct CDR3 sequences; around 18% occur once, and the top ten carry over 3%. These data originate in a study of T-cell reconstitution after alpha-beta-depleted transplantation in children. The CDR3 consists of 14 residues. Deletions cut 3 bases from V and 9 bases from J, with 15 bases between. Germline V gives CDR1 SGHTA, CDR2 FQGNSA. This TCR was recovered from a human donor who donated a stem cell graft to a child with acute lymphoblastic leukemia. This material consisted of PBMCs from the stem cell graft donor, taken from the stem cell graft. This chain joins TRBV7-2 and TRBJ2-4; weak D call: TRBD2 (5 bases). CDR3 nucleotide sequence: TGTGCCAGCAGCTTTGGCGGGCCCCAAGGCATTCAGTACTTC. Its translation: CASSFGGPQGIQYF.